This TCR beta chain comes out of a study of OX40 agonist ivuxolimab in advanced cancers. Overall study: Partial responses were achieved by three patients, one with hepatocellular carcinoma and two with cutaneous melanoma.

Profiled with immunoSEQ multiplex PCR; TCRdb holds only in-frame clones, not every one. Of roughly 86,000 clones listed, around nine tenths are singletons. CDR3 length: 13 amino acids. Trimming cost V 6 bases and J 9 bases, with 12 bases left between them. Germline assignment: CDR1 SNHLY and CDR2 FYNNEI. The chain joins TRBV2 to TRBJ1-6; D ambiguous. The receptor was derived from an adult with an advanced solid tumor such as melanoma, head and neck, liver or kidney cancer. The source was CD4+ or CD8+ T cells sorted from blood, collected in a trial of the OX40 agonist ivuxolimab. CDR3 nucleotide sequence: TGTGCCAGCAGCCTCGACACGGGTTCACCCCTCCACTTT. It yields the protein CASSLDTGSPLHF.